Listed here are 8 T cell receptor beta chains from one sample, sequenced in a study of blood T cell repertoires in COVID-19. Assay: immunoSEQ multiplex PCR; the TCRdb copy retains only in-frame clones and omits some. The table shows about 80,000 clones, with about nine tenths occurring only once. Sequences were obtained from peripheral blood. These receptors originate from an elderly woman with acute or convalescent COVID-19.

This clone was detected only once. The chain carries TRBV7-2 and TRBJ1-3; 7 bases match TRBD1. The CDR3 has 16 amino acids. Germline assignment: CDR1 SGHTA and CDR2 FQGNSA. Germline trimming cut 5 bases from V and 4 bases from J; bases unmatched to any gene: 11. The CDR3 sequence is CASSPVRQGSGNTIYF. Written as DNA, the CDR3 is TGTGCCAGCAGCCCAGTCCGACAGGGCTCGGGAAACACCATATATTTT.

The chain couples TRBV7-9 to TRBJ1-2, with D possibly matching TRBD1 (6 bases). Germline-derived CDR1 and CDR2 are SEHNR and FQNEAQ (reference sequence). The CDR3 is 16 residues long. V dropped 8 bases and J dropped 8 bases, with 27 bases sitting between them. CDR3 nucleotides: TGTGCCAGCCGACTGACTTGGACAGCCGCGGCTGGGGGCTACACCTTC. Translated, it gives CASRLTWTAAAGGYTF.

The rearrangement uses TRBV6-5 and TRBJ2-7; 9 bases match TRBD2. Per the germline V gene, CDR1 is MNHEY and CDR2 is SVGAGI. With 7 bases clipped from V and 3 bases from J, the junction kept 10 bases outside the gene matches. The CDR3 is 15 amino acids. The CDR3 nucleotides read TGTGCCAGCAAATCCGGGACTAGCAGTGGCTACGAGCAGTACTTC. It translates to CASKSGTSSGYEQYF.

The chain is built from TRBV6-5 and TRBJ2-3; possible D gene TRBD2, 6 bases. CDR3 length: 15 residues. Germline V gene sequence: CDR1 MNHEY, CDR2 SVGAGI. V was trimmed by 5 bases and J by 4 bases, leaving 16 bases between them. CDR3: CASSRDGSSADTQYF. CDR3 DNA: TGTGCCAGCAGTAGGGACGGTTCTAGCGCAGATACGCAGTATTTT.

This chain links TRBV10-3 with TRBJ2-1; tentatively, D is TRBD2 (6 bases). V was shortened by 6 bases and J by 0 bases, with 12 bases between the two germline ends. Germline assignment: CDR1 ENHRY and CDR2 SYGVKD. This CDR3 has 15 residues. CDR3 sequence: CAIRPSGPSYNEQFF. The CDR3 DNA reads as TGTGCCATCAGGCCAAGCGGGCCCTCCTACAATGAGCAGTTCTTC.

The chain joins TRBV30 to TRBJ2-7, with 8 nucleotides matching TRBD1. CDR3 length: 14 residues. Germline CDR1 GTSNPN, CDR2 SVGIG (reference sequence). V lost 1 base and J lost 4; bases outside the gene matches: 6. CDR3 region: CAWSGETGAYEQYF. The CDR3 coding sequence is TGTGCCTGGAGTGGAGAGACAGGGGCTTACGAGCAGTACTTC.

This rearrangement joins TRBV6-1 to TRBJ1-2, with D tentatively TRBD1 (6 bases). The CDR3 consists of 19 residues. V lost 2 bases and J lost 0, with 22 bases in between. From germline, CDR1 is MNHNS and CDR2 SASEGT. CDR3 sequence reads: CASSEFLRGLAPTNYGYTF. In nucleotides, the CDR3 is TGTGCCAGCAGTGAATTTCTCAGGGGTTTGGCTCCGACTAACTATGGCTACACCTTC.

The rearrangement joins TRBV19 to TRBJ2-3; 7 bases line up with TRBD2. The germline V gene encodes CDR1 LNHDA and CDR2 SQIVND (reference sequence). The trim removed 8 bases at V and 1 base at J, leaving 3 bases unmatched. The CDR3 contains 13 residues. The CDR3 coding sequence is TGTGCCAGTGGTGCGGGGGGCACAGATACGCAGTATTTT. Its protein product is CASGAGGTDTQYF.